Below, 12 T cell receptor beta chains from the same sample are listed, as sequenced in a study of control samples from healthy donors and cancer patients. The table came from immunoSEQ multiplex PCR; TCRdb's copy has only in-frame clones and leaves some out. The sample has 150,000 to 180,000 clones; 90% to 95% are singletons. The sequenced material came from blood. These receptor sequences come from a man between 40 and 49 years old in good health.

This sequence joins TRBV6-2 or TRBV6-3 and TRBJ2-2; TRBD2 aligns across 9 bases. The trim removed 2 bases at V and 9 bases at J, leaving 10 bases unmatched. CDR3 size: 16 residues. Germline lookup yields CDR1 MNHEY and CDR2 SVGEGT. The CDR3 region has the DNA TGTGCCAGCAGTTACCAGACTGGCGGGGGGGGCCGGGAGCTGTTTTTT. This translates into CASSYQTGGGGRELFF.

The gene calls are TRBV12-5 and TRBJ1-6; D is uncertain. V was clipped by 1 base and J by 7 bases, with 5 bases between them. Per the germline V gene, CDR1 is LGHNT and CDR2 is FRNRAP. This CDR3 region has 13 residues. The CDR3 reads CASGLDRNSPLHF. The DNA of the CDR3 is TGTGCTAGTGGTTTGGACCGAAATTCACCCCTCCACTTT.

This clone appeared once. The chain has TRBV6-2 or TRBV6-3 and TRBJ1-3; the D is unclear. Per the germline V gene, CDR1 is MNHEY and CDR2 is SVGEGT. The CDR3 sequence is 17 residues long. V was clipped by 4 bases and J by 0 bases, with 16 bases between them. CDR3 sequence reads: CASSSSLGRYSGNTIYF. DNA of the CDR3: TGTGCCAGCAGTTCCAGCCTCGGACGGTACTCTGGAAACACCATATATTTT.

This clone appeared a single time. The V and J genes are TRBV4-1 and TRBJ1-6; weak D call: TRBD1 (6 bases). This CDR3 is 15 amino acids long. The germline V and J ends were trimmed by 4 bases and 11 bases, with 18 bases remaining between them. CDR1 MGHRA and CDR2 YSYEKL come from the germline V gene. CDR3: CASSPTGNEPPPLHF. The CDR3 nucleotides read TGCGCCAGCAGCCCCACAGGGAACGAGCCGCCACCCCTCCACTTT.

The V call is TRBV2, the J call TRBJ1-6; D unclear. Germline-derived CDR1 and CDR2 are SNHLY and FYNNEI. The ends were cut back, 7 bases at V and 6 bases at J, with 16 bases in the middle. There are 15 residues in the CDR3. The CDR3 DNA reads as TGTGCCAGCACCCCCGCCCCCTGGGGTAATTCACCCCTCCACTTT. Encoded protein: CASTPAPWGNSPLHF.

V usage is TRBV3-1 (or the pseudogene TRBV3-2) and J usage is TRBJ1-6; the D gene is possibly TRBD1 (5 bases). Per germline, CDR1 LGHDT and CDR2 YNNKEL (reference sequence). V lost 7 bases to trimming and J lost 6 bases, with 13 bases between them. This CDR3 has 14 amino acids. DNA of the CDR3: TGTGCCAGCACCTTAGGGGCCACTAATTCACCCCTCCACTTT. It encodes CASTLGATNSPLHF.

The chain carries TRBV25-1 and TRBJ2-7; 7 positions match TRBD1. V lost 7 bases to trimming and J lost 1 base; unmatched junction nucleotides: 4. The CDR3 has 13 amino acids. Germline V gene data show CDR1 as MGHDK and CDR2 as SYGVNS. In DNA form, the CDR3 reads TGTGCCAGCACCTCGGGACAGTCCTACGAGCAGTACTTC. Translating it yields CASTSGQSYEQYF.

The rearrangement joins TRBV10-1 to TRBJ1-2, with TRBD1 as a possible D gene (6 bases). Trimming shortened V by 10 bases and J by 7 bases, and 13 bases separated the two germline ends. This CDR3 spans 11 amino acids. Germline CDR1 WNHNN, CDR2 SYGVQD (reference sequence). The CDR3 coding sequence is TGCGCCAAGGTTAGGGGGGCTGGCTACACCTTC. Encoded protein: CAKVRGAGYTF.

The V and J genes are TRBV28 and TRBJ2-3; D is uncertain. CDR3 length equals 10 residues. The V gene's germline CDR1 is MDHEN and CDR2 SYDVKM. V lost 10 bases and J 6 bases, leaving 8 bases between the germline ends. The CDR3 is CATNEDTQYF. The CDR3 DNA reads TGTGCCACTAACGAGGATACGCAGTATTTT.

The CDR3 reads CASSLKPGTPNYGYTF. CDR3 nucleotide sequence: TGTGCCAGTAGTCTCAAGCCCGGGACACCTAACTATGGCTACACCTTC. The V and J genes are TRBV19 and TRBJ1-2; D is possibly TRBD1 (6 bases). Trimming removed 5 bases from V and 0 bases from J, with 16 bases in between. Germline loops: CDR1 LNHDA, CDR2 SQIVND (reference sequence). This CDR3 is 16 amino acids long.

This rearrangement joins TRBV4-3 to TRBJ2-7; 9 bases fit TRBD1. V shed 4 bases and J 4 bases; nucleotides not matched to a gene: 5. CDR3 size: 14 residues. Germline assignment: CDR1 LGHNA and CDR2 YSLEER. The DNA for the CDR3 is TGCGCCAGCAGCCGCGGGACAGGGTCATACGAGCAGTACTTC. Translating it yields CASSRGTGSYEQYF.

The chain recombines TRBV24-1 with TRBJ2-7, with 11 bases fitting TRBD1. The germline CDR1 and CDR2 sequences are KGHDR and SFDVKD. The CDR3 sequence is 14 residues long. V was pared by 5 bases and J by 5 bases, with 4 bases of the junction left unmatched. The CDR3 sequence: CATSAGTGGHEQYF. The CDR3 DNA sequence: TGTGCCACCAGTGCCGGGACAGGGGGTCACGAGCAGTACTTC.